The T cell receptor beta chain under discussion was sequenced for a study of CXCR3-negative and CXCR3-positive naive CD8 T cells (dated by TCRdb to between 2018 and 2020). Context from the whole study: In total, some 150 million TRB reads were obtained, corresponding to roughly 1.5 +/- 0.3 million reads per library. Diversity and physicochemical repertoire analyses covered about a dozen donors pooled from two independent experiments. For the TRBV-TRBJ cluster analysis, the naive subsets came from 5 or 6 donors, while the memory cells came from 3 donors.

The CDR3 runs 15 residues from the cysteine to the phenylalanine. No DNA is given. CDR1 is given as SQVTM and CDR2 as ANQGSEA, both from the germline V gene. Instrument used: NextSeq 550. The Human TCR Profiling Kit (MiLaboratory) was used to make UMI-labeled 5' RACE TRB cDNA libraries. The full amount of extracted RNA was used for cDNA synthesis, and the full amount of resulting cDNA was used for PCR amplification. Libraries were prepared in parallel using an identical number of PCR cycles. The authors processed their data as follows. MIGEC and MiXCR extracted about 49,000 +/- 11,000 unique UMI-labeled TRB cDNA molecules per library, requiring at least two reads per UMI. On average, approximately 40,000 +/- 10,000 functional in-frame TRB CDR3 nucleotide clonotypes lacking stop codons were found per library. Diversity metrics, including normalized Shannon-Wiener and Chao1, were computed in VDJtools after downsampling to 5000 UMI-labeled TRB molecules per sample. Clonotype-size-weighted physicochemical properties of the central five CDR3 residues (interaction energy, strength, volume and Kidera factor 4) were computed in VDJtools. Based on TCRdb reprocessing of the reads, there is one entry per CDR3 protein sequence, and DNA is missing. The V and J calls and clone size are TCRdb's, not the authors'. The sample table on file contains tens of thousands of distinct CDR3 sequences. The ten largest account for approximately 1.4% of the sample.

Regarding this clonotype: The clone's antigen remains unknown.

Each CD8+ T cell subset was flow-sorted in triplicate, with roughly 310,000 cells per subset placed directly into RLT lysis buffer. To exclude memory contaminants, naive CD8+ T cells were stringently defined as CD45RO-CCR7+CD27+CD95-. Peripheral blood mononuclear cells were isolated from buffy coats by standard density gradient centrifugation. A FACSAria III was used to flow-sort naive CD8+ T cells into CXCR3-negative and CXCR3-positive populations. Total RNA was extracted from sorted cells using an RNeasy Mini Kit. Results the study describes overall, beyond this receptor: Because surface CD5, which is linked to self-reactivity in mice, was comparable between the naive subsets, TCR interaction strength was also inferred from TRB CDR3 physicochemical properties. Freshly isolated PBMCs were used for most assays because CXCR3 expression partially decreased after cryopreservation. Compared with CXCR3-negative naive cells, CXCR3-positive naive cells had TRB CDR3s with higher hydrophobicity (lower Kidera factor 4), lower energy, and higher strength and volume indices. Naive CXCR3-negative and CXCR3-positive cells from the same donor showed similar TRBV-TRBJ usage, whereas memory cells showed distinct patterns. Both naive subsets had comparably high repertoire diversity, while memory CD8+ T cells had much lower repertoire diversity.

The receptor chain draws on TRBV29-1 and TRBJ2-7; TCRdb reports TRBD1, a call that lacks DNA to check it against. This clonotype was sampled from a human donor in good health. Some clones in this sample may be carry-over from other donors' samples. The material sequenced was naive CXCR3- CD8+ T cells from blood. The label giving this sample's cell subset or site can be read as: CD45RO-CCR7+CD27+CD95- naive CD8+ T cells lacking CXCR3 (TNR3-). The CDR3 corresponds to CSVASGLGASYEQYF.